The sequence of this TCR beta chain was determined in a study of blood T cell repertoires in COVID-19. J gave up 2 bases and V 6 bases, and 3 bases lay outside the gene matches. From germline, CDR1 is LGHDT and CDR2 YNNKEL (reference sequence). The CDR3 has 13 amino acids. Authors' analysis steps: Reference gene primer amplification in the assay estimated nucleated cell counts. Measured with immunoSEQ multiplex PCR; TCRdb has only the in-frame clones, and not every one. That table is the source of V, J and clone size, and D and trimming were worked out from the DNA. The sample carries some 240,000 clones, about 88% recorded once.

The chain is built from TRBV3-1 (or the pseudogene TRBV3-2) and TRBJ1-2; 7 nucleotides align to TRBD1. Sequenced input: peripheral blood. The sequence was obtained from a woman aged 40 to 50 who had recovered from COVID-19. The CDR3 DNA sequence: TGTGCCAGCAGACTACAGGGGAACTATGGCTACACCTTC. Amino acids: CASRLQGNYGYTF.